This T cell receptor beta chain was recovered during a study of shared clonotypes between healthy human individuals. Each of the donors was a healthy adult who was HIV-negative and had not had a recent acute infection or vaccination. This table comes from immunoSEQ multiplex PCR, and its TCRdb copy is limited to in-frame clones, with some not included. Among hundreds of thousands of clones listed, approximately 74% were seen once. Broader study findings: Enrolling few donors narrowed the genetic and exposure-history diversity that was represented.

Notes on this clone: As yet, its antigen is unknown.

Sequenced: memory CD4+ T cells sorted from blood. The subset: CD45RA-negative fraction. The receptor was derived from a woman in her 30s in good health.

In DNA form, the CDR3 reads TGTGCCAGCAGTTTCTATCGGGACAAGACCCAGTACTTC. Translated, it gives CASSFYRDKTQYF. J is TRBJ2-5 and V is TRBV28; TRBD1 is a possible D gene (6 bases). The V gene lost 3 bases and the J gene lost 6 bases, with 11 bases spanning the gap. The CDR3 extends over 13 amino acids. Germline CDR1 reads MDHEN; CDR2 reads SYDVKM.